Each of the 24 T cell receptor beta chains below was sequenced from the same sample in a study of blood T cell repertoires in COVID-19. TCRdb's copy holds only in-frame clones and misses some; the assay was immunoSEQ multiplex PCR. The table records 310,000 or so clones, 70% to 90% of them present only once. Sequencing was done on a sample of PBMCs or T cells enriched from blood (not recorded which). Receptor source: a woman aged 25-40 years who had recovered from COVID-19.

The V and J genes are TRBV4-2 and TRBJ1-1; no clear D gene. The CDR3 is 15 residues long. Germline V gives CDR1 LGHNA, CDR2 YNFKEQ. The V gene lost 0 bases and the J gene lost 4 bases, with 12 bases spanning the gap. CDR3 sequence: CASSQERRLRTEAFF. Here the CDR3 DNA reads TGTGCCAGCAGCCAAGAACGGAGGCTGCGCACTGAAGCTTTCTTT.

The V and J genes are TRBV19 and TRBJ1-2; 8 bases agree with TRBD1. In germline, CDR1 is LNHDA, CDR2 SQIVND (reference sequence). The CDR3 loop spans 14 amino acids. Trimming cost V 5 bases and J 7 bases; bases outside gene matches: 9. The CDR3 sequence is CASSPLTGAGGYTF. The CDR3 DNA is TGTGCCAGTAGTCCGTTGACAGGGGCGGGTGGCTACACCTTC.

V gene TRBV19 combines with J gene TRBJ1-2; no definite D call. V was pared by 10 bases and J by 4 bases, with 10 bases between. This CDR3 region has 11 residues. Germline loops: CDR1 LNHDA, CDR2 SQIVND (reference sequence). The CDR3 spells CATYDSYGYTF. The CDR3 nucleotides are TGTGCCACTTACGACTCCTATGGCTACACCTTC.

The CDR3 coding sequence is TGCGCCAGCAGTCGGGACAGGGTATCTAATGAAAAACTGTTTTTT. Translated: CASSRDRVSNEKLFF. The chain uses TRBV5-1 and TRBJ1-4; 9 nucleotides match TRBD1. J gave up 3 bases and V 5 bases, and 5 bases lay outside the gene matches. The CDR3 totals 15 residues. Germline V gene data show CDR1 as SGHRS and CDR2 as YFSETQ.

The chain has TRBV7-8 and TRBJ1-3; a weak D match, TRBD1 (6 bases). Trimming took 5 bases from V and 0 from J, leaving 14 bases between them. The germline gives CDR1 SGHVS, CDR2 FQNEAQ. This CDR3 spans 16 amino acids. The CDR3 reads CASSLRDTVSGNTIYF. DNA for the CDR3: TGTGCCAGCAGCCTACGGGACACCGTCTCTGGAAACACCATATATTTT. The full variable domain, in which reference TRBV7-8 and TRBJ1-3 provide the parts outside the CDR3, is GAGVSQSPRYKVAKRGQDVALRCDPISGHVSLFWYQQALGQGPEFLTYFQNEAQLDKSGLPSDRFFAERPEGSVSTLKIQRTQQEDSAVYLCASSLRDTVSGNTIYFGEGSWLTVV.

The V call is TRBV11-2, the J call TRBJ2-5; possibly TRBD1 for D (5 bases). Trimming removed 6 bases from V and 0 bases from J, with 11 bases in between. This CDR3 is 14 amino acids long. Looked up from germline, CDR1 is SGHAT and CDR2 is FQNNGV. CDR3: CASRTVGYQETQYF. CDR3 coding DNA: TGTGCCAGCAGGACAGTGGGGTACCAAGAGACCCAGTACTTC.

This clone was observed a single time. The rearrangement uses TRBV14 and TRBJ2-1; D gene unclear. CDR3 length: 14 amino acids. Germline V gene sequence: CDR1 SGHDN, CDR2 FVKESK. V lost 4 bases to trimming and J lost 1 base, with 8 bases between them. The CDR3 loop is CASSPRISYNEQFF. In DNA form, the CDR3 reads TGTGCCAGCAGCCCTAGGATTTCCTACAATGAGCAGTTCTTC.

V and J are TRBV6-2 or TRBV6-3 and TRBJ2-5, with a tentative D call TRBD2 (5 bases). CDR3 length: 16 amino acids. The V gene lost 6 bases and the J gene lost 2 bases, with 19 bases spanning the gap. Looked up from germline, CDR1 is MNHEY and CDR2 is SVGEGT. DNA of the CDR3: TGTGCCAGCAGCCACCACGGGGTGTCGAGACAAGAGACCCAGTACTTC. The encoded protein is CASSHHGVSRQETQYF.

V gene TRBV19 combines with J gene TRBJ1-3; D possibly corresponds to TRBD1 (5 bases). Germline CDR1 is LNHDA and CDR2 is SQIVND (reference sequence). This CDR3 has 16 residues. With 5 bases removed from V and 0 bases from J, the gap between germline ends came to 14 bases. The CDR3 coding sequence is TGTGCCAGTAGTGTTAACACTGGGGCCTCTGGAAACACCATATATTTT. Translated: CASSVNTGASGNTIYF.

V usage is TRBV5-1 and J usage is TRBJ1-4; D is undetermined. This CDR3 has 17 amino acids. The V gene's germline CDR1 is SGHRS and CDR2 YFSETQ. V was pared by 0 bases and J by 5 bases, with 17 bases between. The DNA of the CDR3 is TGCGCCAGCAGCTTGGCCCTCGTTCGGGTCGGGAATGAAAAACTGTTTTTT. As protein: CASSLALVRVGNEKLFF.

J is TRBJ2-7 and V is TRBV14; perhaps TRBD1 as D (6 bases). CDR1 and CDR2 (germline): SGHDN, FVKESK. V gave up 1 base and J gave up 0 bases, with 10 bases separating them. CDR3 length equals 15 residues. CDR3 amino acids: CASSQGRDNSYEQYF. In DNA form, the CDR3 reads TGTGCCAGCAGCCAAGGCCGGGACAACTCCTACGAGCAGTACTTC.

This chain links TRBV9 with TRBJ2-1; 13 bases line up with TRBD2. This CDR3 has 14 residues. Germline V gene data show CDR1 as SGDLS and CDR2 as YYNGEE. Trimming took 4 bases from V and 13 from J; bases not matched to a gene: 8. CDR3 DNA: TGTGCCAGCAGCCTTGGGACTAGCGGGGCGTCCCAGTTCTTC. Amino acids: CASSLGTSGASQFF.

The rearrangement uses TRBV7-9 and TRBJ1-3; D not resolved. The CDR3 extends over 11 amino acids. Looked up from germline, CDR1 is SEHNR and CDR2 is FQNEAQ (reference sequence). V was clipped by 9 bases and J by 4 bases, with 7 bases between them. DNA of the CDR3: TGTGCCAGGAAGCTGGGAAACACCATATATTTT. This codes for CARKLGNTIYF.

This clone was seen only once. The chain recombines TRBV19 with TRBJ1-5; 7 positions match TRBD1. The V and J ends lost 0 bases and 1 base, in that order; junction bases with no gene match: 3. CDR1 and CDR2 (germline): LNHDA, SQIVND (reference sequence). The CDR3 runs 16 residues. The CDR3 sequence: CASSIDPGGSNQPQHF. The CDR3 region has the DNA TGTGCCAGTAGTATAGATCCAGGGGGAAGCAATCAGCCCCAGCATTTT.

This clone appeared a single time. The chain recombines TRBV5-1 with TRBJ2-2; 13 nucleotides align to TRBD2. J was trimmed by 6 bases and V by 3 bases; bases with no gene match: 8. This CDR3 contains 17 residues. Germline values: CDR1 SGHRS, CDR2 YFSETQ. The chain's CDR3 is CASSSLKGLAGAGELFF. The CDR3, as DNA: TGCGCCAGCAGCTCCCTAAAAGGACTAGCGGGGGCCGGGGAGCTGTTTTTT.

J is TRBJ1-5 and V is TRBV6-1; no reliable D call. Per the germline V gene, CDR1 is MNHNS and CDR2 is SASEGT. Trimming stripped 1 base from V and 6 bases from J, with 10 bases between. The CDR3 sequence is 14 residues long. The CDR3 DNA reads TGTGCCAGCAGTGAAGTGAGGCTCGGTCAGCCCCAGCATTTT. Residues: CASSEVRLGQPQHF.

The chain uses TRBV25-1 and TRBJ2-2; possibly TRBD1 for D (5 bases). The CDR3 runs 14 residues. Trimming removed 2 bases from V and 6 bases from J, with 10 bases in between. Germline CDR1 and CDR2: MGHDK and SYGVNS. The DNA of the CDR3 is TGTGCCAGCAGTGAACCCAGGGTACCCGGGGAGCTGTTTTTT. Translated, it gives CASSEPRVPGELFF.

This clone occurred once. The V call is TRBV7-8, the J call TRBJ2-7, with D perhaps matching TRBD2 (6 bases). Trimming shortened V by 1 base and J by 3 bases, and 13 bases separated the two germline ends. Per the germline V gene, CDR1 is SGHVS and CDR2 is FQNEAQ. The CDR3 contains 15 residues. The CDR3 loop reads CASSLDGGGYYEQYF. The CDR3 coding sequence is TGTGCCAGCAGCTTAGACGGGGGTGGCTACTACGAGCAGTACTTC.

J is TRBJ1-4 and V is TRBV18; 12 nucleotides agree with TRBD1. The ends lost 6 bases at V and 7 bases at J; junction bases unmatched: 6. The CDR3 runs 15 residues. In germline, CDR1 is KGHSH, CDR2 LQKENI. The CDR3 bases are TGTGCCAGCTCGTCGGGACAGGGGGCGTTTGAAAAACTGTTTTTT. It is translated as CASSSGQGAFEKLFF. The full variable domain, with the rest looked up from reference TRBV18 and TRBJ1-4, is NAGVMQNPRHLVRRRGQEARLRCSPMKGHSHVYWYRQLPEEGLKFMVYLQKENIIDESGMPKERFSAEFPKEGPSILRIQQVVRGDSAAYFCASSSGQGAFEKLFFGSGTQLSVL.

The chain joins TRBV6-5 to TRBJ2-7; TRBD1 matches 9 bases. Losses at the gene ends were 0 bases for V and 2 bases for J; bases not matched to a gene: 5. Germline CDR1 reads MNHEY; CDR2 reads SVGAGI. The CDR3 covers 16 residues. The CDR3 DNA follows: TGTGCCAGCAGTTACTCGTTAACAGGGGGCGCCTACGAGCAGTACTTC. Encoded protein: CASSYSLTGGAYEQYF.

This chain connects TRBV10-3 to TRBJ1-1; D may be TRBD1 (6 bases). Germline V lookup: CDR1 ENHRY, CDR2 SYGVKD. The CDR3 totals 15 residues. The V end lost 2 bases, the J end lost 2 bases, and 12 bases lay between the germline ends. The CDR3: CAISEATGSNTEAFF. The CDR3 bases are TGTGCCATCAGTGAGGCTACAGGGAGTAACACTGAAGCTTTCTTT.

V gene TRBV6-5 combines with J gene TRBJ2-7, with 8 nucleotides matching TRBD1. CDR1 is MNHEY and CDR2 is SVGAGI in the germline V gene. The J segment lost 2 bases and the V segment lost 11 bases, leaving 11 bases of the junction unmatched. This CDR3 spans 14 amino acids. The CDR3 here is CASRQGPRPYEQYF. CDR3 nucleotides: TGTGCCTCTAGACAGGGGCCTCGTCCCTACGAGCAGTACTTC.

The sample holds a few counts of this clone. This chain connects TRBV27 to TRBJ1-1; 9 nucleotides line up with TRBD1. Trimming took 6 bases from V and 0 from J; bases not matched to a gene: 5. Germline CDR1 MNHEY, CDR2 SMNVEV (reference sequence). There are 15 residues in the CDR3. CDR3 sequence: CASSRGTGLNTEAFF. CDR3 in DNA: TGTGCCAGCAGCCGGGGGACAGGGTTGAACACTGAAGCTTTCTTT.

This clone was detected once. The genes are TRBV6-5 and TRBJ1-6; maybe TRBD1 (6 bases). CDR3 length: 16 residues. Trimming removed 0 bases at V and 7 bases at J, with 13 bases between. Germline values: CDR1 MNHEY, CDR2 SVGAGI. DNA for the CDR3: TGTGCCAGCAGTTACTCGACCCGCCAGGGGAATTCACCCCTCCACTTT. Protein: CASSYSTRQGNSPLHF.